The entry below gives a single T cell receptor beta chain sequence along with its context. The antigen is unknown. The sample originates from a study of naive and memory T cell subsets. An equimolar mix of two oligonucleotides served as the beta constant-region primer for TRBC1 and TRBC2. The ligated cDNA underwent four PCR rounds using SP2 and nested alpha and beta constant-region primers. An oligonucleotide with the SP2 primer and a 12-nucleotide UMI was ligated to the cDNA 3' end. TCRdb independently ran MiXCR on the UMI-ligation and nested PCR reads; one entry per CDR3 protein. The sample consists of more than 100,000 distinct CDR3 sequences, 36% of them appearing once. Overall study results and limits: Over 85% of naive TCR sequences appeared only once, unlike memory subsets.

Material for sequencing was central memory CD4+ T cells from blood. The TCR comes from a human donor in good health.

The CDR3 DNA reads TGTGCCAGCAGTCCGGGACAGGGGGCAACTGGGGCCAACGTCCTGACTTTC. It translates to CASSPGQGATGANVLTF. This sequence joins TRBV28 and TRBJ2-6, with 12 nucleotides matching TRBD1. The CDR3 loop spans 17 amino acids. The J segment lost 2 bases and the V segment lost 5 bases, leaving 4 bases of the junction unmatched. In germline, CDR1 is MDHEN, CDR2 SYDVKM.